Sequencing of this T cell receptor beta chain was carried out in a study of T cell repertoires in cytomegalovirus infection. Study-wide context: CMV infection together with matching HLA type was indicated by public TCR beta signatures. Regarding the study as a whole: In two of eight donors, the top clonotype was HLA-C-restricted CMV-specific. Cumulative public TCR beta family frequency identified CMV carriers with the relevant HLA.

The table lists this clonotype with many counts. Its matching antigen is unknown. The CDR3 spans 12 residues. The V end was cut by 3 bases, the J end by 7 bases, with 9 bases between. CDR1 and CDR2 from the germline V gene are SGHTA and FQGNSA. Each CDR3 protein is one row after TCRdb ran MiXCR on the reads. The sample shows roughly 77,000 distinct CDR3 sequences, more than 3% of them seen only once. This TCR derives from a human donor in good health (CMV status not recorded). Some clones in this sample may be carry-over from other donors' samples. Sample: PBMCs. The chain recombines TRBV7-2 with TRBJ1-2, with D possibly being TRBD1 (5 bases). This chain's CDR3 is CASSFRGRGYTF. CDR3 bases: TGTGCCAGCAGCTTTAGGGGTCGTGGCTACACCTTC.